This T cell receptor (beta chain) was obtained from a study of tumor-infiltrating lymphocytes in primary liver carcinoma. Study context: The patients, men and women alike, were aged 30 to 69 years.

This CDR3 is built from 16 residues. Germline lookup yields CDR1 MGHRA and CDR2 YSYEKL. Study outcomes and limitations: In tumor-adjacent and tumor-blood pairs, overlap was lower than in tumor region pairs. Only about 7.5-24% of top clones were detected in all five tumor regions.

It was from approximately 20-30 mg of unsorted bulk tissue that RNA and DNA were co-extracted. In regard to this clonotype: Its antigen is not known. A junction boundary mismatches the germline segment, possibly from a read error.

TCR beta cDNA was made from 500 ng total RNA with a constant-region primer. Slightly modified ARM-PCR served as the procedure for the TCR beta libraries. These libraries came from three rounds of nested multiplex PCR. The first two PCR rounds, approximately 10 cycles each, used TRBV1-TRBV30 forward primers and a C-beta reverse primer. TCRdb reprocessed the multiplex PCR reads with MiXCR, giving one entry per CDR3 protein. The table has 95,000 to 100,000 distinct CDR3 sequences, approximately 70% seen once. Sequences were obtained from liver tumor tissue from sampling region 2. Subset noted: tumor region T2, inferior pole. The chain links TRBV4-1 to TRBJ2-7, with D perhaps given as TRBD1 or TRBD2 (5 bases each). This receptor was obtained from a woman in her fifties or sixties with primary liver carcinoma and hepatitis B virus infection. The CDR3 sequence: CAISQWYSGPTYEQYF. The CDR3 DNA reads as TGCGCCATCAGCCAATGGTATTCGGGACCCACCTACGAGCAGTACTTC.